The TCR beta chain described here comes from a study of cytomegalovirus exposure and HLA in healthy donors. This clone has just one count. The antigen remains undetermined. Findings and limits, study-wide: The authors considered a cluster of highly shared sequence variants likely to be a sequencing artifact.

The primer mix had 60 Vbeta and 13 Jbeta primers. In the original analysis: An analysis performed later counted 81 million or so unique TCR beta chains (approximately 12 million of them shared). The table came from immunoSEQ multiplex PCR; TCRdb's copy has only in-frame clones and leaves some out. Clone size and V and J calls were adopted from that table, with D and trimming inferred from the DNA. Of about 110,000 clones listed, around three quarters were seen once; the top ten hold 0.6% to 1%. The sequenced material came from PBMCs. The receptor was isolated from a boy aged 5-17 years in good health and CMV-seronegative.

The CDR3 loop is CASSFTTGGVAEQYF. The CDR3 DNA follows: TGTGCCAGCAGTTTCACTACAGGGGGAGTGGCCGAGCAGTACTTC. The genes are TRBV28 and TRBJ2-7; 8 bases map to TRBD1. CDR3 length: 15 amino acids. Per the germline V gene, CDR1 is MDHEN and CDR2 is SYDVKM. Losses at the gene ends were 3 bases for V and 6 bases for J; bases not matched to a gene: 10.